This TCR beta chain was obtained from a study of blood T cell repertoires in COVID-19. Study-wide context: The United States, Italy and Spain provided the acute and convalescent COVID-19 samples. In each case, the material was cDNA or gDNA derived from T cells, B-cell-depleted T cells, or PBMCs.

A PCR-confirmed or clinician-diagnosed COVID-19 case had contacted exposed participants within 2 weeks of entry. Method: immunoSEQ multiplex PCR; TCRdb's copy keeps in-frame clones and lacks some. The sample comprises over 130,000 clones, less than 85% of which are singletons, and under 2% rests with the top ten. There are 15 residues in the CDR3. CDR1 is MRHNA and CDR2 is SNTAGT in the germline V gene. J was trimmed by 3 bases and V by 6 bases; bases with no gene match: 7. The source material was PBMCs or T cells enriched from blood (not recorded which). The genes are TRBV6-4 and TRBJ2-1, with 8 bases lining up with TRBD1. This receptor was taken from a woman in her late teens or twenties who had been exposed to COVID-19. CDR3 region: CASSPTGVDYNEQFF. DNA of the CDR3: TGTGCCAGCAGCCCGACAGGGGTAGACTACAATGAGCAGTTCTTC.